This T cell receptor (beta chain) was observed in a study of OX40 agonist ivuxolimab in advanced cancers. The germline V gene encodes CDR1 SGHVS and CDR2 FQNEAQ. Losses at the gene ends were 5 bases for V and 12 bases for J; bases not matched to a gene: 7. The CDR3 sequence is 13 residues long. The protocol was immunoSEQ multiplex PCR, while the TCRdb copy is restricted to in-frame clones and leaves out a portion. The sample records about 81,000 clones, 88% being singletons. The rearrangement links TRBV7-8 to TRBJ2-1; 10 nucleotides align to TRBD1. This clonotype was obtained from an adult with an advanced solid tumor such as melanoma, head and neck, liver or kidney cancer. Sequences were derived from CD4+ or CD8+ T cells sorted from blood, sampled in a trial of the OX40 agonist ivuxolimab. The CDR3 nucleotides read TGTGCCAGCAGCGCCGGGACAGGGGTTTTGCAGTTCTTC. The encoded protein is CASSAGTGVLQFF. The variable domain in full, completed from reference TRBV7-8 and TRBJ2-1, reads GAGVSQSPRYKVAKRGQDVALRCDPISGHVSLFWYQQALGQGPEFLTYFQNEAQLDKSGLPSDRFFAERPEGSVSTLKIQRTQQEDSAVYLCASSAGTGVLQFFGPGTRLTVL.